Listed below are T cell receptor beta chains from one sample, sequenced in a study of blood T cell repertoires in COVID-19. Repertoires were generated with immunoSEQ multiplex PCR, while TCRdb's copy carries only in-frame clones and drops some. The table includes around 190,000 clones, about four fifths detected once. The specimen sequenced was peripheral blood. These receptors originate from a man aged 60 to 69 with acute or convalescent COVID-19. Both conserved end residues are part of each CDR3. D genes are given only for firm matches. Part of the rows lack a size; the others show once, few, many or a class for expanded clones.

d_call	clone_size	v_call	j_call	cdr3_nt	cdr3_aa
.	.	TRBV29-1	TRBJ1-2	TGCAAAACCCGGGGGGGAGATGGCTACACCTTC	CKTRGGDGYTF
TRBD1	many	TRBV19	TRBJ1-2	TGTGCCAGTACGGACACCGGGACAGGGACCTATGGCTACACCTTC	CASTDTGTGTYGYTF
.	.	TRBV11-2	TRBJ1-2	TGTGCCAGCAGCTTAGAGGGGGGGGTTGGCTACACCTTC	CASSLEGGVGYTF
.	.	TRBV29-1	TRBJ1-1	TGCAGCGCCTTAAACTCAGGCTTGGCAGGGGACACTGAAGCTTTCTTT	CSALNSGLAGDTEAFF
TRBD1	.	TRBV7-2	TRBJ2-7	TGTGCCAGCAGCCGGACAGGGTTCGAGCAGTACTTC	CASSRTGFEQYF
.	.	TRBV2	TRBJ2-1	TGTGCCAGCACCCCTAGGCGCGGCAATGAGCAGTTCTTC	CASTPRRGNEQFF
TRBD2	.	TRBV27	TRBJ2-2	TGTGCCAGCAGTTTAGCGGGAGGAGGGACCGGGGAGCTGTTTTTT	CASSLAGGGTGELFF
.	.	TRBV5-1	TRBJ2-3	TGCGCCAGCAGCACGGGAAGATCTAGCACAGATACGCAGTATTTT	CASSTGRSSTDTQYF
.	.	TRBV27	TRBJ1-5	TGTGCCAGCAGTTTAGGTCAGGGCTTGAATCAGCCCCAGCATTTT	CASSLGQGLNQPQHF
.	once	TRBV5-1	TRBJ2-3	TGCGCCAGCAGGTGGAGCGGGCGCGGTACAGATACGCAGTATTTT	CASRWSGRGTDTQYF
TRBD1	.	TRBV6-2/TRBV6-3	TRBJ2-7	TGTGCCAGCAGCCGAGGACAGGTCACCTACGAGCAGTACTTC	CASSRGQVTYEQYF
TRBD2	.	TRBV9	TRBJ2-3	TGTGCCAGCAGCGGATCTCTAGCGGGAGAGGCAGATACGCAGTATTTT	CASSGSLAGEADTQYF
.	few	TRBV2	TRBJ1-2	TGTGCCGGATTTCATGGTCGGGGTTCCATCTATGGCTACACCTTC	CAGFHGRGSIYGYTF
TRBD1	.	TRBV9	TRBJ1-3	TGTGCCAGCAGCGTAGGACAGGGTGGGAGCCGAAACACCATATATTTT	CASSVGQGGSRNTIYF
TRBD1	once	TRBV6-5	TRBJ2-7	TGTGCCAGCAGTCTTGGACAGGGAACCTACGAGCAGTACTTC	CASSLGQGTYEQYF
TRBD2	.	TRBV5-1	TRBJ2-1	TGCGCCAGCACTCTAGCGGGGGGAAACAATGAGCAGTTCTTC	CASTLAGGNNEQFF
.	.	TRBV28	TRBJ2-2	TGTGCCAGCAGTTTATCGACCGGGGAGCTGTTTTTT	CASSLSTGELFF
.	.	TRBV7-9	TRBJ2-7	TGTGCCAGCAGCTTTCAGGCGGGGAGCTCCTACGAGCAGTACTTC	CASSFQAGSSYEQYF
TRBD2	.	TRBV29-1	TRBJ2-3	TGCAGCGTAGCTAGCGGGGGCACAGATACGCAGTATTTT	CSVASGGTDTQYF
.	few	TRBV5-1	TRBJ2-7	TGCGCCAGCAGCCTTTCCGGGGGATACTACGAGCAGTACTTC	CASSLSGGYYEQYF
.	.	TRBV6-5	TRBJ1-2	TGTGCCAGCAGTCCCGGACAGCACTATGGCTACACCTTC	CASSPGQHYGYTF
.	.	TRBV18	TRBJ2-5	TGTGCCAGCTCGAGCTCCCAAGAGACCCAGTACTTC	CASSSSQETQYF
.	few	TRBV9	TRBJ1-3	TGTGCCAGCAGCGCCCCTGGGGCGGTCCCATCCATATATTTT	CASSAPGAVPSIYF
.	.	TRBV5-4	TRBJ2-7	TGTGCCAGCAGCTTGGGGCAGACTAACTACGAGCAGTACTTC	CASSLGQTNYEQYF
TRBD1	.	TRBV29-1	TRBJ1-4	TGCAGCGTTGCCAGGACAGGGGGTAATGAAAAACTGTTTTTT	CSVARTGGNEKLFF
.	.	TRBV4-2	TRBJ2-3	TGTGCCAGCAGCCAACATTCGCCGTCCCAGACGCAGTATTTT	CASSQHSPSQTQYF
TRBD1	.	TRBV24-1	TRBJ2-1	TGTGCCACCAGTACGACAGGGGACCAATTCCTCTACAATGAGCAGTTCTTC	CATSTTGDQFLYNEQFF
TRBD1	large	TRBV11-1	TRBJ1-4	TGTGCCAGCAGCCCAGGGACAGAGGAAAAACTGTTTTTT	CASSPGTEEKLFF
TRBD2	few	TRBV11-2	TRBJ2-1	TGTGCCAGCAGCACGTGGACTAGCGGGAGGGTAAGAAATGAGCAGTTCTTC	CASSTWTSGRVRNEQFF
.	.	TRBV10-2	TRBJ2-1	TGCGCCAGCGCTAGGATGGCTGCATTTGAGCAGTTCTTC	CASARMAAFEQFF
.	.	TRBV2	TRBJ2-7	TGTGCCAGCAGTGTTACTAGCTTCGCTCGCGAGCAGTACTTC	CASSVTSFAREQYF
.	.	TRBV18	TRBJ1-1	TGTGCCAGCTCAGGACAGCCCATGAACACTGAAGCTTTCTTT	CASSGQPMNTEAFF
TRBD2	few	TRBV6-5	TRBJ2-7	TGTGCCAGCAGTCGGACTAGCGGGAGCTACGAGCAGTACTTC	CASSRTSGSYEQYF
.	.	TRBV5-5	TRBJ1-1	TGTGCCAGCAGCTTTCCGGGGACTGAAGCTTTCTTT	CASSFPGTEAFF